These T cell receptor beta chains were read from a single sample in a study of T cell repertoires in cytomegalovirus infection. These TCRs are of unknown antigen specificity. MiXCR, applied by TCRdb to the reads, yields one record per CDR3 protein. The data contain 200,000 to 250,000 distinct CDR3 sequences, roughly two fifths of them singletons. The material was CD8+ T cells from cultured PBMCs, obtained from culture after CMV antigen stimulation. These receptors all stem from a human donor in good health (CMV status not recorded). Some clones in this sample may be carry-over from other donors' samples. CDR3s include the opening cysteine and the closing phenylalanine or tryptophan. Fields, in order: CDR3 DNA, CDR3 protein, D gene, V gene, clone size, J gene. The D gene is left open where the match is weak. A row's size may be missing; if present it is once, few, many or a size class.

DNA: TGTGCCAGCAGTTTACCCTACCGAGTTTCGACTAGCGGGAGGGTCAATGAGCAGTTCTTC; CDR3: CASSLPYRVSTSGRVNEQFF; D: TRBD2; V: TRBV27; size: NA; J: TRBJ2-1
DNA: TGTGCCAGCAGCTTGGAACGACGGGGCTACACCTTC; CDR3: CASSLERRGYTF; D: NA; V: TRBV5-6; size: NA; J: TRBJ1-2
DNA: TGCAGCGTTGAAAGGGTAGGCGCCTACGAGCAGTACTTC; CDR3: CSVERVGAYEQYF; D: NA; V: TRBV29-1; size: NA; J: TRBJ2-7
DNA: TGTGCCAGCAGCTTGTCCACTAGCGGGAGGCACCAAGAGACCCAGTACTTC; CDR3: CASSLSTSGRHQETQYF; D: TRBD2; V: TRBV11-2; size: NA; J: TRBJ2-5
DNA: TGTGCCAGCAGCTTAACGGGGTTAGAAAGAGAGACCCAGTACTTC; CDR3: CASSLTGLERETQYF; D: NA; V: TRBV7-3; size: few; J: TRBJ2-5
DNA: TGTGCCAGCAGCTTGACAGTCTCCCCCTACGAGCAGTACTTC; CDR3: CASSLTVSPYEQYF; D: NA; V: TRBV7-9; size: NA; J: TRBJ2-7
DNA: TGCAGCGTATCCTCCGGGACAGGGGATGGCTACACCTTC; CDR3: CSVSSGTGDGYTF; D: TRBD1; V: TRBV29-1; size: once; J: TRBJ1-2
DNA: TGTGCCACTCCCCTCGAGCAGTACTTC; CDR3: CATPLEQYF; D: NA; V: TRBV19; size: NA; J: TRBJ2-7
DNA: TGTGCCAGCAGTTCTGTACTAGCGGGGGGGCACGGGGAGCTGTTTTTT; CDR3: CASSSVLAGGHGELFF; D: TRBD2; V: TRBV6-5; size: few; J: TRBJ2-2
DNA: TGTGCCAGCAGCCCGGCCCCACCTCCCTACGAGCAGTACTTC; CDR3: CASSPAPPPYEQYF; D: NA; V: TRBV7-9; size: NA; J: TRBJ2-7
DNA: TGTGCCAGCAGGCCGGGGGGGGGGTCTGAAGCTTTCTTT; CDR3: CASRPGGGSEAFF; D: NA; V: TRBV6-1; size: many; J: TRBJ1-1
DNA: TGTGCCAGCAGCGTGGGACTTTTGGATGAGCAGTTCTTC; CDR3: CASSVGLLDEQFF; D: NA; V: TRBV7-8; size: NA; J: TRBJ2-1
DNA: TGTGCCAGCAGCGAACAAGGGTCCACCGGGGAGCTGTTTTTT; CDR3: CASSEQGSTGELFF; D: NA; V: TRBV7-6; size: few; J: TRBJ2-2
DNA: TGCAGTGCTAACGGCGGGGGACTCACTTTTGTGAATGAGCAGTTCTTC; CDR3: CSANGGGLTFVNEQFF; D: TRBD2; V: TRBV20-1; size: NA; J: TRBJ2-1
DNA: TGTGCCACCAGGCCAGGCACAGGGGACGGGAACACTGAAGCTTTCTTT; CDR3: CATRPGTGDGNTEAFF; D: TRBD1; V: TRBV24-1; size: NA; J: TRBJ1-1
DNA: TGTGCCAGCAGCTTGGGGGGCGGGACACTTACTGGGGCCAACGTCCTGACTTTC; CDR3: CASSLGGGTLTGANVLTF; D: NA; V: TRBV7-2; size: NA; J: TRBJ2-6
DNA: TGTGCCAGCAGTTTACGCCGGCAGGGGGGCGGCTACACCTTC; CDR3: CASSLRRQGGGYTF; D: TRBD1; V: TRBV28; size: NA; J: TRBJ1-2
DNA: TGTGCCAGCAGCCAACCCGGGACTAGTAACGGGCAGTTCTTC; CDR3: CASSQPGTSNGQFF; D: TRBD2; V: TRBV4-2; size: NA; J: TRBJ2-1
DNA: TGTGCCAGCAGTTTCGGGACACTCGAGACCCAGTACTTC; CDR3: CASSFGTLETQYF; D: NA; V: TRBV28; size: NA; J: TRBJ2-5
DNA: TGCGCCAGCAGCCAAGGCGGCCCCACAGATACGCAGTATTTT; CDR3: CASSQGGPTDTQYF; D: NA; V: TRBV4-1; size: few; J: TRBJ2-3
DNA: TGTGCCAGCAGTCTAGGGGTTAGGACCTACGAGCAGTACTTC; CDR3: CASSLGVRTYEQYF; D: NA; V: TRBV12-3/TRBV12-4; size: once; J: TRBJ2-7
DNA: TGTGCCAGCAGCTATAGCGGGCCTTACAATGAGCAGTTCTTC; CDR3: CASSYSGPYNEQFF; D: TRBD2; V: TRBV7-2; size: few; J: TRBJ2-1
DNA: TGTGCCATCAACACCGGACAGGGGGCGCGCGGCTATGGCTACACCTTC; CDR3: CAINTGQGARGYGYTF; D: TRBD1; V: TRBV10-3; size: NA; J: TRBJ1-2
DNA: TGTGCCAGCAGTGGCATACAGGGAGACAATCAGCCCCAGCATTTT; CDR3: CASSGIQGDNQPQHF; D: NA; V: TRBV6-5; size: once; J: TRBJ1-5
DNA: TGTGCCTGGAGCCACTCGGGAGGGGTGAATCAGCCCCAGCATTTT; CDR3: CAWSHSGGVNQPQHF; D: NA; V: TRBV30; size: NA; J: TRBJ1-5
DNA: TGTGCCAGCAGCTTCGGGTGGGGGGCGTCTAACACTGAAGCTTTCTTT; CDR3: CASSFGWGASNTEAFF; D: NA; V: TRBV7-9; size: NA; J: TRBJ1-1
DNA: TGTGCCAGCAGCGCCTGGGACAGGGGGCTCTACGAGCAGTACTTC; CDR3: CASSAWDRGLYEQYF; D: TRBD1; V: TRBV7-9; size: few; J: TRBJ2-7